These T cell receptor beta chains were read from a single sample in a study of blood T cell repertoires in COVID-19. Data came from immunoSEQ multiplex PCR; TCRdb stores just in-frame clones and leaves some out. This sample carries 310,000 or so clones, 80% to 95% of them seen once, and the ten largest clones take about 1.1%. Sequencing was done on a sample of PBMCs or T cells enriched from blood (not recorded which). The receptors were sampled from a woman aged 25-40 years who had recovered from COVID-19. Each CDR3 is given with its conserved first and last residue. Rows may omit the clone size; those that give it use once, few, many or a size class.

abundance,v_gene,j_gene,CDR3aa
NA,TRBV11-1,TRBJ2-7,CASSSVSYEQYF
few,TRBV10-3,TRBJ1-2,CAIKARDRDLDGYTF
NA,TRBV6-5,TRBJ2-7,CASRGSTYEQYF
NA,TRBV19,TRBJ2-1,CASREGTSGRGQFF
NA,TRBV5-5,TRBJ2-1,CASSILAGSINEQFF
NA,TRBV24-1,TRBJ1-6,CATSDLRGKNSPLHF
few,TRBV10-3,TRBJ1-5,CAISRDRGNQPQHF
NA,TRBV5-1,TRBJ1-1,CASSRGQLNTEAFF
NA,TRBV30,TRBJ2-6,CAWGLSGANVLTF
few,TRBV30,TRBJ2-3,CAWSAHSGSSGTQYF
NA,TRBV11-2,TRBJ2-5,CASSLGGQGRETQYF
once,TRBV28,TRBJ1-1,CASSSGQPNTEAFF
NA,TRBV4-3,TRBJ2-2,CASSQDRAGGAGELFF
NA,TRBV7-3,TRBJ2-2,CASSQSGSLNGELFF
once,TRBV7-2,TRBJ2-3,CASSSPRVADTQYF
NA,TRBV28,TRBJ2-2,CASSLAGGPNTGELFF
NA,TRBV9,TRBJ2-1,CASSYGTGGEGEQFF
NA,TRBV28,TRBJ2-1,CASSLDTSSYNEQFF
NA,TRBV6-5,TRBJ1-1,CASSSVGGRTEAFF
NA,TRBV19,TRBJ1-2,CASIGAASPNYGYTF
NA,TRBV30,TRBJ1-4,CAWSVSGEKLFF
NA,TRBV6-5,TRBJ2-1,CASSSTSGPYNEQFF
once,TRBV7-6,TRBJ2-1,CASSLGYRDANEQFF
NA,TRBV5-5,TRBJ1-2,CASSLAGQGDGYTF
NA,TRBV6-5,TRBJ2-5,CASSYRGLAGGETQYF
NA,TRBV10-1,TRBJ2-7,CASYSVTYEQYF
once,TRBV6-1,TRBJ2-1,CASSDRLAGGPRWQFF
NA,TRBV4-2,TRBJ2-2,CATYGGYNTGELFF
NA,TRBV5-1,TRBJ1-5,CASSLVRQGYQPQHF
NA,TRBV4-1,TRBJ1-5,CASSQVGQADPNQPQHF
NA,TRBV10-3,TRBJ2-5,CAITQGQGEETQYF
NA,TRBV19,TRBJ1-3,CASSADSGAPSGNTIYF
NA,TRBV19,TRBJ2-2,CASSPGSDTGELFF
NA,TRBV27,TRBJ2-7,CASSLSIGEAYEQYF
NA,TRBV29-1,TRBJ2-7,CSVARYTHEQYF
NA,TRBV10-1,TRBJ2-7,CASMRGGQDGEQYF
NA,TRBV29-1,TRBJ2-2,CSVASGTGVTGELFF
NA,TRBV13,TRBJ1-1,CASSLGPGEGAEAFF
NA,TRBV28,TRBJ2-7,CASSSLVAAEQYF
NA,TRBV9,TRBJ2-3,CASSMMTGVTDTQYF
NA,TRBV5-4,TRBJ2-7,CASSFAGTGVGEQYF
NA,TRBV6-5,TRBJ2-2,CASRLLAGVTGELFF
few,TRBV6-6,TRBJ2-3,CASSPRRHYERTTDTQYF
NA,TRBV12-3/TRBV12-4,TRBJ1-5,CASSLDRAQPQHF
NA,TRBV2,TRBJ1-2,CVSTGGGNRENYGYTF
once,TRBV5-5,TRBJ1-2,CASSSPGQGSLGGRANGYTF
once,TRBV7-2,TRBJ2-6,CASSLRDSLFSGANVLTF
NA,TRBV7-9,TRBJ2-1,CASTPSGYNEQFF
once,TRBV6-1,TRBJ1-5,CASSEGARFQPQHF
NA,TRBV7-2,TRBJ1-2,CASSFPWRGDVNYGYTF
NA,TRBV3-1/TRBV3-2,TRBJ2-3,CASSLNLAHSTDTQYF